This TCR beta chain was identified in a study of blood T cell repertoires in COVID-19. On the study more broadly: Samples of COVID-19 (acute and convalescent) were obtained from the United States, Italy and Spain. PBMCs, B-cell-depleted T cells, or T cells provided the cDNA or gDNA that made up the material.

Authors' data handling: The authors estimated nucleated cell counts from reference gene primer amplification. Here immunoSEQ multiplex PCR was the method, and the copy in TCRdb shows in-frame clones only, minus some. The V and J calls and clone size come from that table; D and trimming were worked out from the DNA. The sample consists of nearly 350,000 clones, approximately 82% of them appearing once. The CDR3 has 17 residues. V dropped 0 bases and J dropped 1 base, with 15 bases sitting between them. Germline V gene sequence: CDR1 SGHTA, CDR2 FQGTGA. Sequencing was carried out using peripheral blood. J is TRBJ1-1 and V is TRBV7-3; D call uncertain. This clonotype originated in a man in his thirties or forties with active or convalescent COVID-19. The CDR3 DNA follows: TGTGCCAGCAGCTTAACTGGATCAAGAGCGGCGAACACTGAAGCTTTCTTT. Translated: CASSLTGSRAANTEAFF.